Shown below are 4 T cell receptor beta chains from a single sample sequenced in a study of blood T cell repertoires in COVID-19. Method: immunoSEQ multiplex PCR; TCRdb's copy keeps in-frame clones and lacks some. The sample comprises about 98,000 clones, around nine tenths of which are singletons, and 10% rests with the top ten. The sequenced sample consisted of peripheral blood. The receptors originated from a man aged 50 to 60 with acute or convalescent COVID-19.

The chain employs TRBV11-2 and TRBJ2-7; 7 bases are shared with TRBD1. The germline CDR1 and CDR2 sequences are SGHAT and FQNNGV. V gave up 1 base and J gave up 3 bases; unmatched junction bases: 3. The CDR3 is 14 amino acids. The CDR3 DNA is TGTGCCAGCAGCTTAGCACAGGGGAACTACGAGCAGTACTTC. As protein: CASSLAQGNYEQYF.

The V and J genes are TRBV5-1 and TRBJ2-5; D remains ambiguous. CDR1 is SGHRS and CDR2 is YFSETQ in the germline V gene. Trimming removed 3 bases from V and 3 bases from J, with 9 bases in between. This CDR3 has 13 residues. Written as DNA, the CDR3 is TGCGCCAGCAGCTATGACATGAAAGAGACCCAGTACTTC. Translating gives CASSYDMKETQYF.

The V and J genes are TRBV10-2 and TRBJ2-7; 7 bases are a match to TRBD2. V was clipped by 5 bases and J by 3 bases; unmatched bases: 16. Germline CDR1 and CDR2: WSHSY and SAAADI. The CDR3 is made up of 17 amino acids. CDR3 DNA: TGCGCCAGCAGTCTGGGCGCAATGAGCGGGACCGGCTACGAGCAGTACTTC. This gives the protein CASSLGAMSGTGYEQYF.

This chain links TRBV19 with TRBJ2-3, with D possibly TRBD2 on 5 matching bases. V lost 5 bases and J 6 bases, leaving 24 bases between the germline ends. The germline V gene has CDR1 LNHDA and CDR2 SQIVND (reference sequence). CDR3 length equals 17 residues. The CDR3 sequence is CASSDYTTSSLTDTQYF. The CDR3 bases are TGTGCCAGTAGTGACTATACCACTAGTAGTCTCACGGATACGCAGTATTTT.